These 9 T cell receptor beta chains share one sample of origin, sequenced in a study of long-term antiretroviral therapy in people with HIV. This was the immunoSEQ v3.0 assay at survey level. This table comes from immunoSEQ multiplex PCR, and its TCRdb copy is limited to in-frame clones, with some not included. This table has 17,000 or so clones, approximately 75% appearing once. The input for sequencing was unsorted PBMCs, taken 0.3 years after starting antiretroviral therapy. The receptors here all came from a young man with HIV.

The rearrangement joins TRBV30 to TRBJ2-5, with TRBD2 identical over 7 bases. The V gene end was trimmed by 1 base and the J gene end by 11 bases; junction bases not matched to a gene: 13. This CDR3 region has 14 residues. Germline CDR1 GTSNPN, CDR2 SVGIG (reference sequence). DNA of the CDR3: TGTGCCTGGAGTGGCCCCAGACTAGCAAATACTCAGTACTTC. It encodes CAWSGPRLANTQYF.

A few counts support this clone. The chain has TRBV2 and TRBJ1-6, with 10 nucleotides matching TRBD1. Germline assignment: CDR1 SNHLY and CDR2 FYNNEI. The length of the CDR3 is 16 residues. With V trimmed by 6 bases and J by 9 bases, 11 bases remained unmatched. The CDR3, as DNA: TGTGCCAGCAGCCAACCGGGACAGGGGTCAGGTTCACCCCTCCACTTT. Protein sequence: CASSQPGQGSGSPLHF.

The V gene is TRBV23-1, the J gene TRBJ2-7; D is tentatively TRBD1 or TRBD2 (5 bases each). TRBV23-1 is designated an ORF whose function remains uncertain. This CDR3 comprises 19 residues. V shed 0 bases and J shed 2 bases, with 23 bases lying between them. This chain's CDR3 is CASSQSLPGPQVPPYEQYF. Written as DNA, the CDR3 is TGCGCCAGCAGTCAATCACTCCCGGGACCCCAGGTACCCCCCTACGAGCAGTACTTC.

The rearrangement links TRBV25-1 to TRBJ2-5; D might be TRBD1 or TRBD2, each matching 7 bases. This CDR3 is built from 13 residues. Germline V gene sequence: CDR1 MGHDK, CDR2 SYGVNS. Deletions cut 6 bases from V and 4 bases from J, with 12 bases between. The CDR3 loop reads CASSQGGLETQYF. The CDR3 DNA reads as TGTGCCAGCAGCCAGGGGGGGCTAGAGACCCAGTACTTC. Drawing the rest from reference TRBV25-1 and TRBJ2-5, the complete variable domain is EADIYQTPRYLVIGTGKKITLECSQTMGHDKMYWYQQDPGMELHLIHYSYGVNSTEKGDLSSESTVSRIRTEHFPLTLESARPSHTSQYLCASSQGGLETQYFGPGTRLLVL.

For the CDR3, the DNA is TGTGCCAGCACCCCGGCCGGGGGCACTGAAGCTTTCTTT. It is translated as CASTPAGGTEAFF. V and J are TRBV4-2 and TRBJ1-1; D may be TRBD1 (5 bases). Trimming took off 7 bases at V and 4 bases at J, with 13 bases between the two ends. CDR1 is LGHNA and CDR2 is YNFKEQ in the germline V gene. The length of the CDR3 is 13 residues.

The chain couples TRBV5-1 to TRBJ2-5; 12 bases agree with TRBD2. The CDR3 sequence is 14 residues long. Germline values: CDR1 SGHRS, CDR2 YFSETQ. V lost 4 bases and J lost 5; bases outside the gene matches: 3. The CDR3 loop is CASSPGLAGETQYF. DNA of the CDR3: TGCGCCAGCAGCCCGGGACTAGCGGGCGAGACCCAGTACTTC.

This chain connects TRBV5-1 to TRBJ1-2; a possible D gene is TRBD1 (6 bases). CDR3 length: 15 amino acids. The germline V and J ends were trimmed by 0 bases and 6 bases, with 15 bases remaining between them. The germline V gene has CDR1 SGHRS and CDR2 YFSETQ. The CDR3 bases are TGCGCCAGCAGCTTGGATGGATCAGGGGTGCATGGCTACACCTTC. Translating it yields CASSLDGSGVHGYTF.

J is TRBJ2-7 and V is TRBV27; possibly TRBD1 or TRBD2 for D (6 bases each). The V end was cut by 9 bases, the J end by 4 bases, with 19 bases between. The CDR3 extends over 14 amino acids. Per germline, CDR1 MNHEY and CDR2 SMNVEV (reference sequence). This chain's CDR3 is CASRRGILGYEQYF. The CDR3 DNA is TGTGCCAGTAGGAGGGGGATTTTGGGGTACGAGCAGTACTTC.

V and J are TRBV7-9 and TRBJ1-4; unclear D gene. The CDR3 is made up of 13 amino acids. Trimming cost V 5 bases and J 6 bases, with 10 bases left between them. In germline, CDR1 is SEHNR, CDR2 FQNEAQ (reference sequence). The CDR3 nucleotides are TGTGCCAGCAGCCCCACAGACTATGAAAAACTGTTTTTT. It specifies CASSPTDYEKLFF.